These 9 T cell receptor beta chains were sequenced from one sample in a study of PD-1 blockade in classical Hodgkin lymphoma. Time point here: newly diagnosed, previously untreated cHL patient sample. CD4+ T cells were purified from thawed PBMCs by negative selection. Only in-frame clones appear in the TCRdb table, and some are missing; sequencing was by immunoSEQ multiplex PCR. The profile shows about 22,000 clones, 80% to 90% of them singletons. What was sequenced was CD4+ T cells from blood. The receptor source for this set is a human donor with classical Hodgkin lymphoma.

The V and J genes are TRBV5-1 and TRBJ2-3; D is possibly TRBD1 or TRBD2 (5 bases each). Germline CDR1 and CDR2: SGHRS and YFSETQ. V lost 0 bases to trimming and J lost 2 bases, with 13 bases between them. CDR3 size: 16 residues. The CDR3 DNA sequence: TGCGCCAGCAGCTTGGGGGACCGGGGTTTCACAGATACGCAGTATTTT. Its protein is CASSLGDRGFTDTQYF.

DNA for the CDR3: TGTGCCAGCAGCCCCACCCAAATCTCGGGGGCCACCGGGGAGCTGTTTTTT. Translation gives CASSPTQISGATGELFF. V is TRBV7-7 and J is TRBJ2-2, with D perhaps TRBD1 or TRBD2 (6 bases each). The germline V gene encodes CDR1 SSHAT and CDR2 FNYEAQ (reference sequence). There are 17 residues in the CDR3. V dropped 5 bases and J dropped 4 bases, with 20 bases sitting between them.

The CDR3 loop is CASSLERANTGELFF. DNA for the CDR3: TGCGCCAGCAGCTTGGAACGGGCGAACACCGGGGAGCTGTTTTTT. V gene TRBV5-1 combines with J gene TRBJ2-2; D remains ambiguous. This CDR3 has 15 residues. V gave up 0 bases and J gave up 0 bases, with 6 bases separating them. Germline CDR1 is SGHRS and CDR2 is YFSETQ.

This chain links TRBV4-3 with TRBJ1-4; D is possibly TRBD1 (5 bases). Germline values: CDR1 LGHNA, CDR2 YSLEER. V shed 4 bases and J shed 4 bases, with 16 bases lying between them. This CDR3 contains 16 residues. CDR3 protein: CASSRQGEGYNEKLFF. CDR3 nucleotide sequence: TGCGCCAGCAGCCGCCAAGGGGAGGGCTATAATGAAAAACTGTTTTTT.

This chain joins TRBV7-8 and TRBJ2-7, with 7 bases aligning to TRBD1. Germline CDR1 is SGHVS and CDR2 is FQNEAQ. The CDR3 loop spans 14 amino acids. V trimming: 3 bases; J trimming: 4 bases; junction bases outside the gene matches: 6. The CDR3 coding sequence is TGTGCCAGCAGCTTTTCCGACAGGGATTACGAGCAGTACTTC. Protein: CASSFSDRDYEQYF.

The chain uses TRBV10-2 and TRBJ2-2; D is uncertain. V was clipped by 5 bases and J by 1 base, with 14 bases between them. CDR3 length: 16 residues. In germline, CDR1 is WSHSY, CDR2 SAAADI. DNA for the CDR3: TGCGCCAGCAGTACGCTCGGACGCAGGAACACCGGGGAGCTGTTTTTT. This sequence encodes CASSTLGRRNTGELFF.

The V and J genes are TRBV2 and TRBJ2-7, with D hard to call. The CDR3 is 12 amino acids. Germline CDR1 and CDR2: SNHLY and FYNNEI. Deletions cut 5 bases from V and 3 bases from J, with 8 bases between. The CDR3 here is CASSLIIYEQYF. The CDR3 DNA reads as TGTGCCAGCAGTCTTATTATCTACGAGCAGTACTTC.

The rearrangement uses TRBV19 and TRBJ1-5, with 10 bases lining up with TRBD1. The V segment lost 4 bases and the J segment 4 bases; nucleotides outside the gene matches: 10. Germline CDR1 and CDR2: LNHDA and SQIVND (reference sequence). CDR3 length: 17 amino acids. CDR3 sequence: CASSRRDRGLGNQPQHF. Written as DNA, the CDR3 is TGTGCCAGTAGTAGACGGGACAGGGGTTTAGGGAATCAGCCCCAGCATTTT.

This clone was observed once. J is TRBJ1-2 and V is TRBV19; no clear D gene. This CDR3 is built from 13 residues. Germline lookup yields CDR1 LNHDA and CDR2 SQIVND (reference sequence). Trimming took off 5 bases at V and 4 bases at J, with 11 bases between the two ends. CDR3 residues: CASSPSRSYGYTF. The CDR3 nucleotides are TGTGCCAGTAGTCCCTCGAGGAGCTATGGCTACACCTTC.